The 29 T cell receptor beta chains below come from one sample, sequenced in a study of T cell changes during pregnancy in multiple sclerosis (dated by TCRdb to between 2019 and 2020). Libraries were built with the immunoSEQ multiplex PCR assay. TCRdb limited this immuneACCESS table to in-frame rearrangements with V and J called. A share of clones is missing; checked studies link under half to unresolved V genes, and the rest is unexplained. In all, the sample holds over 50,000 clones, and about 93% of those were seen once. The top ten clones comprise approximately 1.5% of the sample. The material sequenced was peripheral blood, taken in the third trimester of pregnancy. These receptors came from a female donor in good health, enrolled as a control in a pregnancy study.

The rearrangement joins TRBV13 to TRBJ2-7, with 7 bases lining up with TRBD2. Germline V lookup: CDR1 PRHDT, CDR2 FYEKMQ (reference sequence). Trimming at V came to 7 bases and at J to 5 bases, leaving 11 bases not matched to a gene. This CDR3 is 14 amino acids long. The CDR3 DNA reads TGTGCCAGCACCCCTTCGGGGACTACAGACGAGCAGTACTTC. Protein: CASTPSGTTDEQYF.

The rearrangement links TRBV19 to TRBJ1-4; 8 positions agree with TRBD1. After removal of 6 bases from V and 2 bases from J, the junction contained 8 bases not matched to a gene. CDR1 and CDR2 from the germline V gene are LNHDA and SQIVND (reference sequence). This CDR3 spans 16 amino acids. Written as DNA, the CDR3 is TGTGCCAGTAGGATGGACAGGGCTATTACTAATGAAAAACTGTTTTTT. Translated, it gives CASRMDRAITNEKLFF.

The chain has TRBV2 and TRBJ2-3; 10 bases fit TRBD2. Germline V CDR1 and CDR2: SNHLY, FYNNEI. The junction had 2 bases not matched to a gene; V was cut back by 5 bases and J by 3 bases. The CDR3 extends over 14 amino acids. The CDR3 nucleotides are TGTGCCAGCAGTAGCGGGGGGGGAACAGATACGCAGTATTTT. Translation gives CASSSGGGTDTQYF.

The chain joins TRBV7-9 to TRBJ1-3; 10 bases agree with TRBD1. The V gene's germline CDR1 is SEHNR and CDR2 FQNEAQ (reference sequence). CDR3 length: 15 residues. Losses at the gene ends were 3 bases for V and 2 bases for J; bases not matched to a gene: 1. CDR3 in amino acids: CASSFGTGAGNTIYF. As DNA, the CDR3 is TGTGCCAGCAGCTTTGGGACAGGGGCTGGAAACACCATATATTTT.

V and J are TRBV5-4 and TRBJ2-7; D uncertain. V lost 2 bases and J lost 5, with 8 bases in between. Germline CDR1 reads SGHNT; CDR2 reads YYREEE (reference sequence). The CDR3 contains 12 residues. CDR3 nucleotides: TGTGCCAGCAGCTTAAAGCCCCACGAGCAGTACTTC. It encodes CASSLKPHEQYF.

The CDR3 DNA reads TGTGCCAGCAGCTTAGGCGTGGCGGCTAGAGCGGAGACCCAGTACTTC. Translation: CASSLGVAARAETQYF. The chain has TRBV11-2 and TRBJ2-5; D remains unclear. The V gene lost 1 base and the J gene lost 5 bases, with 17 bases spanning the gap. The CDR3 covers 16 residues. In germline, CDR1 is SGHAT, CDR2 FQNNGV.

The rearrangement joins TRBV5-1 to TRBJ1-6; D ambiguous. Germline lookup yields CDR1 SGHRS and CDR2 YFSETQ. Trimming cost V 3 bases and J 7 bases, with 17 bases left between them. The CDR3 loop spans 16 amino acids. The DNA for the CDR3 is TGCGCCAGCAGCTCCCGGGAGGTAGGACGGAATTCACCCCTCCACTTT. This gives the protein CASSSREVGRNSPLHF.

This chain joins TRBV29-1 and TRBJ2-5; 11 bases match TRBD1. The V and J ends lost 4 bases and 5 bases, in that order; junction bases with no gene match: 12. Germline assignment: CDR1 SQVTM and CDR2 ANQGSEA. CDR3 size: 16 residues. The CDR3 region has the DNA TGCAGCGTTGCCGGGACAGGGGGTTATCAGGTGGAGACCCAGTACTTC. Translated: CSVAGTGGYQVETQYF.

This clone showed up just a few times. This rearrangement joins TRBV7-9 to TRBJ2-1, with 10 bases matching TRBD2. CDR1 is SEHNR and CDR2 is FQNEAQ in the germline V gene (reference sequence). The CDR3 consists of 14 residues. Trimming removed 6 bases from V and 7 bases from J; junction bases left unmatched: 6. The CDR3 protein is CASRRAGGVNEQFF. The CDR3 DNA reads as TGTGCCAGCAGAAGAGCGGGGGGGGTTAATGAGCAGTTCTTC.

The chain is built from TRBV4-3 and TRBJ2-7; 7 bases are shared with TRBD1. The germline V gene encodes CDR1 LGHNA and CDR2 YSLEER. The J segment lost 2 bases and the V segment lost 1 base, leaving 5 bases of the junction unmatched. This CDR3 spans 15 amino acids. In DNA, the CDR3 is TGCGCCAGCAGCCAAGCCCCCGGACAGGCCTACGAGCAGTACTTC. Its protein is CASSQAPGQAYEQYF.

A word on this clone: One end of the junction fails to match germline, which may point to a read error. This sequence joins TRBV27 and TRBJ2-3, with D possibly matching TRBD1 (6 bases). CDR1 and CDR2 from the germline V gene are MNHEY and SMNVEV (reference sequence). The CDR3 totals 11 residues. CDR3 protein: CASSRTDKQYF. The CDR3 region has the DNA TGTGCCAGCAGCCGGACAGATAAGCAGTATTTT.

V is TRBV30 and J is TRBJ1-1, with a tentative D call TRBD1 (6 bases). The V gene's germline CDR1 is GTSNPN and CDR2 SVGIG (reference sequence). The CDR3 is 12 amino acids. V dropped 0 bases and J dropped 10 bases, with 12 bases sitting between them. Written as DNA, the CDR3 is TGTGCCTGGAGTGTACGGGCAGGGGTAGCTTTCTTT. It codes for CAWSVRAGVAFF.

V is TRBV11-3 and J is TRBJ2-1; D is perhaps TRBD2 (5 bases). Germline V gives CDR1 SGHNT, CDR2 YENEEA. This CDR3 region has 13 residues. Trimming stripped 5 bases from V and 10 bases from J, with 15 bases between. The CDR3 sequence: CASSVHNSGEQFF. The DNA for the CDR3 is TGTGCCAGCAGCGTTCATAATTCGGGGGAGCAGTTCTTC.

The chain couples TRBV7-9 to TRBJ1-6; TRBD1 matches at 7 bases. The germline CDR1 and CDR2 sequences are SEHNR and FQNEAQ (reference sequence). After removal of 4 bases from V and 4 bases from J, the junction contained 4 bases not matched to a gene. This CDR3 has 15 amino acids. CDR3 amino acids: CASSSGTEYNSPLHF. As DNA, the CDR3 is TGTGCCAGCAGCTCGGGGACAGAATATAATTCACCCCTCCACTTT.

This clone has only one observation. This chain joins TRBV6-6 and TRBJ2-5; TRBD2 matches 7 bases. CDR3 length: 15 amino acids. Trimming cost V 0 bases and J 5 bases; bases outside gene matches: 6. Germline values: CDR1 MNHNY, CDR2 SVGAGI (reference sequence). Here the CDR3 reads CASSYSTSLTETQYF. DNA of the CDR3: TGTGCCAGCAGTTACTCGACTAGCCTAACCGAGACCCAGTACTTC.

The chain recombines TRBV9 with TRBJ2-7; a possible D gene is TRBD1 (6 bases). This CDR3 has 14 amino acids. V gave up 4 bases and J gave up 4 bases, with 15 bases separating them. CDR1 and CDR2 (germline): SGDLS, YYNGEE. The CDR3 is CASSPPRDTYEQYF. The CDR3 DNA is TGTGCCAGCAGCCCCCCCCGGGACACTTACGAGCAGTACTTC.

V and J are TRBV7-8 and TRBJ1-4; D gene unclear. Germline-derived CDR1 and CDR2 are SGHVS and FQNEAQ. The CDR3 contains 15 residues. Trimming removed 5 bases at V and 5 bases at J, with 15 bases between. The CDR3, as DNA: TGTGCCAGCAGCCAAACCTCCGGGAGAAATGAAAAACTGTTTTTT. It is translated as CASSQTSGRNEKLFF.

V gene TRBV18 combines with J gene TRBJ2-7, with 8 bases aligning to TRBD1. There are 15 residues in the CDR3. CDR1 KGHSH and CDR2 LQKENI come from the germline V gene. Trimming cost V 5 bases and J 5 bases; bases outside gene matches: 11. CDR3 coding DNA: TGTGCCAGCTCAGTATCACAGGGGGTGCGGGACGAGCAGTACTTC. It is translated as CASSVSQGVRDEQYF.

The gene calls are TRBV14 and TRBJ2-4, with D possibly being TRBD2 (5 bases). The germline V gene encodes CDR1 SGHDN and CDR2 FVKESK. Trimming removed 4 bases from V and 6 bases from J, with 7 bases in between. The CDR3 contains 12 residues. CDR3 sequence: CASSLSGNIQYF. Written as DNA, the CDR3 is TGTGCCAGCAGCCTAAGCGGAAACATTCAGTACTTC.

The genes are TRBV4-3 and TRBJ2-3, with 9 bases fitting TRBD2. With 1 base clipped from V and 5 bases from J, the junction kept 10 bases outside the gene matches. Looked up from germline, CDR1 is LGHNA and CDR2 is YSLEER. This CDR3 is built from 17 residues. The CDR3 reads CASSQALLAGSGDTQYF. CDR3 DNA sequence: TGCGCCAGCAGCCAAGCCCTTCTAGCGGGGAGCGGAGATACGCAGTATTTT.

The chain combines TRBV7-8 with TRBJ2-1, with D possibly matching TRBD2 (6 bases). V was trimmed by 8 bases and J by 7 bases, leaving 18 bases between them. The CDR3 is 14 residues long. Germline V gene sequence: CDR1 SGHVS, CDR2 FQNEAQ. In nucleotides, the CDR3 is TGTGCCAGCGGAGGGAGACTATTACGAAATGAGCAGTTCTTC. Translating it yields CASGGRLLRNEQFF.

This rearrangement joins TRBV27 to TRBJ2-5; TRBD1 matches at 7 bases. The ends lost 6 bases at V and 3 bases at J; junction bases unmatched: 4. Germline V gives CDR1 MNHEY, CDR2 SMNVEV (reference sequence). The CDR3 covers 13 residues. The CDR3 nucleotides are TGTGCCAGCAGCTCCGACAGGGAAGAGACCCAGTACTTC. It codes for CASSSDREETQYF.

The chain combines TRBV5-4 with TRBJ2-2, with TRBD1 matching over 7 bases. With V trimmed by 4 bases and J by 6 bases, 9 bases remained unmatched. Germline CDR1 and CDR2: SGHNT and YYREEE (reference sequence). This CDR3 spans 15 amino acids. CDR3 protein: CASSPPTGFAGELFF. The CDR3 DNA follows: TGTGCCAGCAGCCCACCGACAGGGTTTGCCGGGGAGCTGTTTTTT.

The CDR3 region is CASDRGGNTEAFF. As DNA, the CDR3 is TGTGCCAGTGATCGGGGGGGGAACACTGAAGCTTTCTTT. The V call is TRBV19, the J call TRBJ1-1; TRBD1 is a possible D gene (5 bases). The V gene lost 8 bases and the J gene lost 1 base, with 11 bases spanning the gap. The CDR3 sequence is 13 residues long. Germline CDR1 is LNHDA and CDR2 is SQIVND (reference sequence).

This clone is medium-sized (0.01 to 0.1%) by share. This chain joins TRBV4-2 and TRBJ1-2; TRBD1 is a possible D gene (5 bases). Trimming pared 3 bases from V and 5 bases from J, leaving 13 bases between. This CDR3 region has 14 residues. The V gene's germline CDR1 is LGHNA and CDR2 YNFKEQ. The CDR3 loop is CASSQSAGGYGYTF. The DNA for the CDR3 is TGTGCCAGCAGCCAGTCAGCGGGGGGATATGGCTACACCTTC.

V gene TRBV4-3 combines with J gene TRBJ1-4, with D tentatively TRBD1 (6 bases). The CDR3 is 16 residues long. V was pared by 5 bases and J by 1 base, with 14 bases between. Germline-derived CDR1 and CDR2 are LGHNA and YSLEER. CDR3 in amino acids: CASSDQGTVTNEKLFF. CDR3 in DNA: TGCGCCAGCAGCGACCAGGGGACGGTAACTAATGAAAAACTGTTTTTT.

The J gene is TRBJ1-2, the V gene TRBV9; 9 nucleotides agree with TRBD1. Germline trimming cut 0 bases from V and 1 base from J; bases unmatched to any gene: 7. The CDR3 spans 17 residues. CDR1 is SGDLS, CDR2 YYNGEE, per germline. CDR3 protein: CASSVAQSGQGNYGYTF. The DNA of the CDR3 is TGTGCCAGCAGCGTAGCGCAGTCGGGACAGGGTAACTATGGCTACACCTTC.

The DNA of the CDR3 is TGTGCCAGCAGCGCAAGCAGACAGGGGATGAGCACCGGGGAGCTGTTTTTT. Translation: CASSASRQGMSTGELFF. This chain links TRBV9 with TRBJ2-2, with 8 bases identical to TRBD1. Germline assignment: CDR1 SGDLS and CDR2 YYNGEE. With V trimmed by 3 bases and J by 4 bases, 11 bases remained unmatched. This CDR3 region has 17 residues.

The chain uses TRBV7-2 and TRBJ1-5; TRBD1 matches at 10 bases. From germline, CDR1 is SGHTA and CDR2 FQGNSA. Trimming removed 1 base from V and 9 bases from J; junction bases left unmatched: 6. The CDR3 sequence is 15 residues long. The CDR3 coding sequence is TGTGCCAGCAGCTTAGGGGACAGGGGATCACGGCCCCAGCATTTT. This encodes CASSLGDRGSRPQHF.